At least ten counts were recorded for the clone carrying this TCR beta chain. The data are from a study of regulatory T cells in long-lasting Graves disease. Building of the TCR beta libraries involved iRepertoire HTBI primers and Arm-PCR of CDR3 regions. TCRdb used MiXCR to reprocess the multiplex PCR reads, holding one entry per CDR3 protein. Of under 400,000 distinct CDR3 sequences listed, roughly 17% are singletons. CDR3 length: 11 amino acids. Germline V CDR1 and CDR2: DFQATT, SNEGSKA (reference sequence). The junction had 4 bases not matched to a gene; V was cut back by 4 bases and J by 8 bases. Time point of the sample: newly diagnosed GD, antithyroid drugs for less than 3 months. Scientists built the TCR library using RNA that was extracted from PBMCs. This sample was shared with a second study, whose subject was T cells in Graves' hyperthyroidism and ophthalmopathy.

The specimen comprised peripheral blood mononuclear cells (PBMCs), sampled at new diagnosis, from a patient treated with antithyroid drugs. The receptor comes from a man aged 40-50 years with Graves disease. V gene TRBV20-1 combines with J gene TRBJ1-2; 7 bases map to TRBD1. The CDR3, as DNA: TGCAGTGCTAACAGGGGTGAGGGCTACACCTTC. As protein: CSANRGEGYTF.